Described below is a single TCR beta chain sequence and its context. Produced via immunoSEQ multiplex PCR; TCRdb's table is partial and in-frame only. The sample lists about 37,000 clones, approximately 90% seen once, with about 10% in the top ten. These data are taken from a study of T cells in localized non-small cell lung cancer. The germline V and J ends were trimmed by 5 bases and 2 bases, with 12 bases remaining between them. The length of the CDR3 is 14 residues. CDR1 is SGHTA, CDR2 FQGNSA, per germline. The chain joins TRBV7-2 to TRBJ2-5, with D unclear. Sequences were derived from peripheral blood mononuclear cells, sampled before any cancer treatment. The sequence came from a female donor older than 55 with stage II lung adenocarcinoma. CDR3 nucleotide sequence: TGTGCCAGCAGCCCTACGGCGATTCAAGAGACCCAGTACTTC. Its protein is CASSPTAIQETQYF.